This TCR beta chain emerged from a study of CD8+ T cells in alopecia areata. Sequencing templates came from extracted RNA that was reverse transcribed into cDNA. TCRdb's table, derived via immunoSEQ multiplex PCR, lists solely in-frame clones and lacks some. The sample carries some 19,000 clones, around 66% recorded once. In alopecia areata patients, both lesional scalp punch biopsies and peripheral blood were collected. Notes on this clone: The identical CDR3 is also encoded by other nucleotide sequences in the sample.

This CDR3 has 15 residues. CDR1 and CDR2 (germline): SGHTA, FQGNSA. Unmatched junction bases numbered 6, after V lost 4 bases and J lost 2 bases. Sequenced here: skin, sampled at week 0. This TCR was sampled from a human donor with alopecia areata. V and J are TRBV7-2 and TRBJ2-5; 8 bases match TRBD2. The CDR3 region is CASSSGLGVQETQYF. Here the CDR3 DNA reads TGTGCCAGCAGCTCGGGACTAGGGGTACAAGAGACCCAGTACTTC.